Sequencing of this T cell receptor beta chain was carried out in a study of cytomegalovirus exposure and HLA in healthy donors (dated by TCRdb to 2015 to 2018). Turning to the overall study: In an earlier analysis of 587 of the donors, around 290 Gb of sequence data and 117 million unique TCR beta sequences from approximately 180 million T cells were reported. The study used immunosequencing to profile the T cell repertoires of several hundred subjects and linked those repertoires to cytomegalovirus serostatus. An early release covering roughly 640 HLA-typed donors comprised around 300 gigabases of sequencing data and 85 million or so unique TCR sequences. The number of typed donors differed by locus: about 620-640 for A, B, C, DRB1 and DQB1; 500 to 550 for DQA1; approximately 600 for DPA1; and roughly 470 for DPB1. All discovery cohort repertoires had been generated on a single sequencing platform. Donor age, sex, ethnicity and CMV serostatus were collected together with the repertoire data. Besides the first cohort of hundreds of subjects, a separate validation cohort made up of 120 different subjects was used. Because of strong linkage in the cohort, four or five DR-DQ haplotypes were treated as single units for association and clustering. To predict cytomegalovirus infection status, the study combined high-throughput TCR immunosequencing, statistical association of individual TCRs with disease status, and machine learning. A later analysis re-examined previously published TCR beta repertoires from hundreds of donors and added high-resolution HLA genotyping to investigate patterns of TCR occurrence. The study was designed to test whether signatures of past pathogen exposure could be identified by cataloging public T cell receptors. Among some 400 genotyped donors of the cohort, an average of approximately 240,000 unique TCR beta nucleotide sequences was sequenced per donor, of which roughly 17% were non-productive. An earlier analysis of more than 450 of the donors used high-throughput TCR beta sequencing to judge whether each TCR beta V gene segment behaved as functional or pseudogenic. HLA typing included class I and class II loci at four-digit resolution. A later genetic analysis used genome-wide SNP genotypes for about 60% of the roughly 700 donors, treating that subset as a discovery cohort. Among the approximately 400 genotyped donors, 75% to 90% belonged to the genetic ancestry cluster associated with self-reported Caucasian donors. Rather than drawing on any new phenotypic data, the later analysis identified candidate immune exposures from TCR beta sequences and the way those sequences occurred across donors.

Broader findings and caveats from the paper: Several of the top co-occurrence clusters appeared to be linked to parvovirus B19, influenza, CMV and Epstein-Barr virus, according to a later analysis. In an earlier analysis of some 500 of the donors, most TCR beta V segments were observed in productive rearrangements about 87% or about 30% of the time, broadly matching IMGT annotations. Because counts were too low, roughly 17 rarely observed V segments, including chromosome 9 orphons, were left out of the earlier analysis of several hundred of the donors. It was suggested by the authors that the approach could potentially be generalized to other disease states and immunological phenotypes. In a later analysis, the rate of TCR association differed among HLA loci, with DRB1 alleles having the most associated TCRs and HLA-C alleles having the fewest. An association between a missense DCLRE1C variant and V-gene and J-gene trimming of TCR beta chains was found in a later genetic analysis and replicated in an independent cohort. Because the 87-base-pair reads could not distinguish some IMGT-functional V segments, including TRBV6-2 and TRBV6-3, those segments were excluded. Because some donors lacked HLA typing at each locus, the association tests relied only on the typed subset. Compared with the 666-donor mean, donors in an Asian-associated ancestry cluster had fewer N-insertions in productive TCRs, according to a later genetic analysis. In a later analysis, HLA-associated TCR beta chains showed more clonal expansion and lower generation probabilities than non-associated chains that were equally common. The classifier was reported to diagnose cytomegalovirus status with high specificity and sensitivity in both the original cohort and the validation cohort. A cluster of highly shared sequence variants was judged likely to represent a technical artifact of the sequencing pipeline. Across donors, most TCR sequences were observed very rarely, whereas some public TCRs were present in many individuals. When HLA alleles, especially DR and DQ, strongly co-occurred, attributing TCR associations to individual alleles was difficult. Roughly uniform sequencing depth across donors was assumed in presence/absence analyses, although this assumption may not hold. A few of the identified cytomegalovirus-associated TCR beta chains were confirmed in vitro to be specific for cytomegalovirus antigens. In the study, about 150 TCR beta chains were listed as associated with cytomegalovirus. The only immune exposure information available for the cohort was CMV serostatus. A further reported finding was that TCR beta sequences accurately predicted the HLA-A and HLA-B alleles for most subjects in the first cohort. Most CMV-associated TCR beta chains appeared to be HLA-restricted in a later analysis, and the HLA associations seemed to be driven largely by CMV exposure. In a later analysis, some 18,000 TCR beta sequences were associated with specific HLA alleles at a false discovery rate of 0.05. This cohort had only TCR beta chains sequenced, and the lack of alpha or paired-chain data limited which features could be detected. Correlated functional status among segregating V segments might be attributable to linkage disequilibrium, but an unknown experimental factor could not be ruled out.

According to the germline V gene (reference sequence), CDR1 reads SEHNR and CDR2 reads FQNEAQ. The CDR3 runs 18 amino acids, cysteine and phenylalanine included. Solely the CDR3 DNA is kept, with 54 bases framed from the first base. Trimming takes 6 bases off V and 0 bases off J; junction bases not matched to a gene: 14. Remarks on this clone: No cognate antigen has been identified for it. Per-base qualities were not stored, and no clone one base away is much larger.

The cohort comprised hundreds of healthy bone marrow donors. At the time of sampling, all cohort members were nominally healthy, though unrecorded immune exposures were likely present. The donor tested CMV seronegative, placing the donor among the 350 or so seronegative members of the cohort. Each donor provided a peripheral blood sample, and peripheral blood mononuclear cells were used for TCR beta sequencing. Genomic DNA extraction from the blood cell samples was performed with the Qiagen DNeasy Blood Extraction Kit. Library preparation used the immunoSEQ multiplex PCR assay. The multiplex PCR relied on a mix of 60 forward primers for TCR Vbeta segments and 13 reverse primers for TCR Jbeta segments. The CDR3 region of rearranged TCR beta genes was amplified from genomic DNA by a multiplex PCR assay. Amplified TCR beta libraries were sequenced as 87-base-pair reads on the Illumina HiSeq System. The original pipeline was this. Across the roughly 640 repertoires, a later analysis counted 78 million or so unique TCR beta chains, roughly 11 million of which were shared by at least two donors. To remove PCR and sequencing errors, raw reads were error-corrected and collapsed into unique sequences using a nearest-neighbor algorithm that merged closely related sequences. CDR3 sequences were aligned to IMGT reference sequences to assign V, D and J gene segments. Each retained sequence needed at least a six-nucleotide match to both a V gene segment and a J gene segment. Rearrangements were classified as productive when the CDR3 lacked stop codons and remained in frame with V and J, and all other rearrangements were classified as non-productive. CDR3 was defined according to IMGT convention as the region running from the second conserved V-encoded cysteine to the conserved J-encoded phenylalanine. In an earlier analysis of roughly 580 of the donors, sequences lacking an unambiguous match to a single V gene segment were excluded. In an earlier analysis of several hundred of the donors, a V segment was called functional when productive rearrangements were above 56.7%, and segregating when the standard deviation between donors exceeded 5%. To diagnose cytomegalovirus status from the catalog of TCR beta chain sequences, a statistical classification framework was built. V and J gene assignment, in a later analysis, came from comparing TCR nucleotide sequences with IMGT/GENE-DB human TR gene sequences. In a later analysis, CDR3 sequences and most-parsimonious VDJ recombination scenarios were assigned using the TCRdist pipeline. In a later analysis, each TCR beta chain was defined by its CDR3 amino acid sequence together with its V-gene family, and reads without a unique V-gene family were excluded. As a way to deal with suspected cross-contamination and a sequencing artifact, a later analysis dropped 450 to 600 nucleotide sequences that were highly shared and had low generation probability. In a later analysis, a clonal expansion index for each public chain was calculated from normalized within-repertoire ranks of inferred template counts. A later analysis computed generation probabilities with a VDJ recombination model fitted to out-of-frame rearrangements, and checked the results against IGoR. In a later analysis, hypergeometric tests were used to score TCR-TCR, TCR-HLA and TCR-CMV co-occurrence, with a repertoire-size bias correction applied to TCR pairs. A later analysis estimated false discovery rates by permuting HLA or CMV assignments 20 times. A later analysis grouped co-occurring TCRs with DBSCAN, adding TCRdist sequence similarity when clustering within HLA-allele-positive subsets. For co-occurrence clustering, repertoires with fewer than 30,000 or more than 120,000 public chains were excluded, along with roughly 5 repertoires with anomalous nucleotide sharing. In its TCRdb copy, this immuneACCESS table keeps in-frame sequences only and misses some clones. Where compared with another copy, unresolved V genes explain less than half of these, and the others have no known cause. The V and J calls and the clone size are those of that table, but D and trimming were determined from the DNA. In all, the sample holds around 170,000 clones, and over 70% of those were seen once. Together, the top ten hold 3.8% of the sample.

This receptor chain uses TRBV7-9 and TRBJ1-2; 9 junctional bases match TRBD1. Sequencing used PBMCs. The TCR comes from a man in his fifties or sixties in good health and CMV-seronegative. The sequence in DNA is TGTGCCAGCAGACATGGGGGGGTCGGGACAGGGCCTAACTATGGCTACACCTTC. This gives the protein CASRHGGVGTGPNYGYTF. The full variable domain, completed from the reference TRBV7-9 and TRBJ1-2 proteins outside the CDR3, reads DTGVSQNPRHKITKRGQNVTFRCDPISEHNRLYWYRQTLGQGPEFLTYFQNEAQLEKSRLLSDRFSAERPKGSFSTLEIQRTEQGDSAMYLCASRHGGVGTGPNYGYTFGSGTRLTVV.